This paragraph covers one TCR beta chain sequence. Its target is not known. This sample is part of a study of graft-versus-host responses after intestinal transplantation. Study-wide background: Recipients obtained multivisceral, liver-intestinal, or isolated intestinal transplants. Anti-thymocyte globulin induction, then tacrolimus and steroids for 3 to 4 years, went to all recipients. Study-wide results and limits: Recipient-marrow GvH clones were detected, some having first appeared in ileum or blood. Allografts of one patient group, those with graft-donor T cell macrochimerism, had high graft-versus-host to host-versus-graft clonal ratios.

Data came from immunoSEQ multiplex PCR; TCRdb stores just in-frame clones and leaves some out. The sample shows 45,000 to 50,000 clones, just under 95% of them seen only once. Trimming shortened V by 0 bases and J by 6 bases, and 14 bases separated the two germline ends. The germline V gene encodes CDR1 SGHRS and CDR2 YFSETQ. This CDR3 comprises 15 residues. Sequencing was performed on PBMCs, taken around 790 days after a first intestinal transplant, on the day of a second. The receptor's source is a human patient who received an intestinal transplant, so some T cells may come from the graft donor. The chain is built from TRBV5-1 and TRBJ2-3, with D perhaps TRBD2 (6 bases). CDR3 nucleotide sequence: TGCGCCAGCAGCTTGGCGGGACTGAAGCTTGATACGCAGTATTTT. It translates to CASSLAGLKLDTQYF.